This T cell receptor (beta chain) was observed in a study of T cells in Graves' hyperthyroidism and ophthalmopathy. Study-level findings and limits: In the analysis, a 13 V-J model separated ophthalmopathy from stable hyperthyroidism.

The germline V gene encodes CDR1 SQVTM and CDR2 ANQGSEA. This CDR3 is 17 amino acids long. J gave up 4 bases and V 3 bases, and 16 bases lay outside the gene matches. There were TCR beta CDR3 regions amplified from RNA transcripts. TCR CDR3 underwent first-round RT-PCR with the HTBI primer set. TCRdb processed the multiplex PCR reads anew with MiXCR; each CDR3 protein has one entry. The data show approximately 500,000 distinct CDR3 sequences, more than 45% seen once. For this clonotype: The target antigen is unknown.

This clonotype was obtained from a young woman with Graves' hyperthyroidism. The chain employs TRBV29-1 and TRBJ2-7, with 9 bases matching TRBD2. Material: peripheral blood or thyroid tissue (not recorded which). CDR3 in DNA: TGCAGCGTTGAGGGAACGACAGATTTAGCGGGAGATTACGAGCAGTACTTC. It is translated as CSVEGTTDLAGDYEQYF.